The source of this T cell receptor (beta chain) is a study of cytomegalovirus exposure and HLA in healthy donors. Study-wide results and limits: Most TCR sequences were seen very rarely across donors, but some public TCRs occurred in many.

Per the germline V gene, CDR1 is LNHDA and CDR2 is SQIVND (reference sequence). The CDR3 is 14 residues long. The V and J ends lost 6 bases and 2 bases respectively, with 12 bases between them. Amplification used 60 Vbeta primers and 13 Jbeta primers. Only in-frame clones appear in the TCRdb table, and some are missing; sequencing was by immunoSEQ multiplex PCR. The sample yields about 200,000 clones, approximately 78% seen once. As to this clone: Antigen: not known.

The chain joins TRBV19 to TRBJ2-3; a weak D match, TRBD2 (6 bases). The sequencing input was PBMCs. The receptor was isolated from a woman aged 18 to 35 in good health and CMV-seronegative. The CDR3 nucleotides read TGTGCCAGTAGGGTCGGGGGAGACACAGATACGCAGTATTTT. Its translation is CASRVGGDTDTQYF.